The 7 T cell receptor beta chains listed next were all sequenced from one sample in a study of T cell responses to AZD1222 COVID-19 vaccine. TCRdb keeps only in-frame clones here, not all; method: immunoSEQ multiplex PCR. The sample holds approximately 120,000 clones, about 89% seen once. The sample was peripheral blood, taken on day 0 of AZD1222 vaccination. These receptor sequences come from an adult in good health.

J is TRBJ1-1 and V is TRBV18; D unclear. Looked up from germline, CDR1 is KGHSH and CDR2 is LQKENI. The V end was cut by 1 base, the J end by 0 bases, with 12 bases between. The CDR3 has 16 residues. Written as DNA, the CDR3 is TGTGCCAGCTCACCACGGGTCGGGAACATGAACACTGAAGCTTTCTTT. It codes for CASSPRVGNMNTEAFF.

The gene calls are TRBV19 and TRBJ2-7; 9 bases fit TRBD1. The CDR3 consists of 15 residues. The V segment lost 9 bases and the J segment 3 bases; nucleotides outside the gene matches: 12. Looked up from germline, CDR1 is LNHDA and CDR2 is SQIVND (reference sequence). CDR3 in DNA: TGTGCCAGCAAAGCTCCGGGACAGGGCCTCTACGAGCAGTACTTC. This translates into CASKAPGQGLYEQYF. The entire variable domain, with the rest obtained from reference TRBV19 and TRBJ2-7, is as follows: DGGITQSPKYLFRKEGQNVTLSCEQNLNHDAMYWYRQDPGQGLRLIYYSQIVNDFQKGDIAEGYSVSREKKESFPLTVTSAQKNPTAFYLCASKAPGQGLYEQYFGPGTRLTVT.

This chain joins TRBV11-2 and TRBJ2-2; D gene uncertain. Germline lookup yields CDR1 SGHAT and CDR2 FQNNGV. The CDR3 sequence is 13 residues long. The V gene lost 5 bases and the J gene lost 5 bases, with 9 bases spanning the gap. The CDR3 DNA reads as TGTGCCAGCAGCGACCGACGTACCGGGGAGCTGTTTTTT. Protein: CASSDRRTGELFF.

This chain uses TRBV5-6 with TRBJ2-7; 7 nucleotides match TRBD1. The V segment lost 1 base and the J segment 4 bases; nucleotides outside the gene matches: 5. CDR1 is SGHDT, CDR2 YYEEEE, per germline. The CDR3 is 14 residues long. The CDR3 DNA sequence: TGTGCCAGCAGCTTGCTGGGACAGCTTTACGAGCAGTACTTC. It yields the protein CASSLLGQLYEQYF.

The chain has TRBV27 and TRBJ2-2; D unclear. The V gene lost 6 bases and the J gene lost 6 bases, with 14 bases spanning the gap. This CDR3 contains 14 residues. Germline V lookup: CDR1 MNHEY, CDR2 SMNVEV (reference sequence). CDR3 in DNA: TGTGCCAGCAGGAGTGTTAGAAGAGCCGGGGAGCTGTTTTTT. It is translated as CASRSVRRAGELFF.

This chain connects TRBV23-1 to TRBJ1-5, with D unresolved. TRBV23-1 is an open reading frame, and its role is uncertain. Trimming removed 4 bases from V and 5 bases from J, with 12 bases in between. CDR3 size: 14 residues. The CDR3 DNA reads as TGCGCCAGCAGTCTACAAGCCGGGGATCAGCCCCAGCATTTT. It codes for CASSLQAGDQPQHF.

The chain employs TRBV19 and TRBJ2-5; D not resolved. Per germline, CDR1 LNHDA and CDR2 SQIVND (reference sequence). V was pared by 5 bases and J by 2 bases, with 6 bases between. The CDR3 has 12 amino acids. The CDR3 loop reads CASSRRQETQYF. In DNA, the CDR3 is TGTGCCAGTAGTCGGAGACAAGAGACCCAGTACTTC.